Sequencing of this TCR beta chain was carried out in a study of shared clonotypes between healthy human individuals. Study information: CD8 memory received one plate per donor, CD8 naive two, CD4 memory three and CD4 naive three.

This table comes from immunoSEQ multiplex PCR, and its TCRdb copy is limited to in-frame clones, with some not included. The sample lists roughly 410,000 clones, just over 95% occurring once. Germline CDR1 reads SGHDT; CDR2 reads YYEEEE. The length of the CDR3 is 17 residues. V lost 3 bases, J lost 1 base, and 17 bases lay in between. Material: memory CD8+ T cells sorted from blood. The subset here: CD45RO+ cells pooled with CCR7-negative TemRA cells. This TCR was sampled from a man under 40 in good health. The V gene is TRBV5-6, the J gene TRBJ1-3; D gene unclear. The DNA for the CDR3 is TGTGCCAGCAGCTCAATCCAGACATATATATCTGGAAACACCATATATTTT. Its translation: CASSSIQTYISGNTIYF.